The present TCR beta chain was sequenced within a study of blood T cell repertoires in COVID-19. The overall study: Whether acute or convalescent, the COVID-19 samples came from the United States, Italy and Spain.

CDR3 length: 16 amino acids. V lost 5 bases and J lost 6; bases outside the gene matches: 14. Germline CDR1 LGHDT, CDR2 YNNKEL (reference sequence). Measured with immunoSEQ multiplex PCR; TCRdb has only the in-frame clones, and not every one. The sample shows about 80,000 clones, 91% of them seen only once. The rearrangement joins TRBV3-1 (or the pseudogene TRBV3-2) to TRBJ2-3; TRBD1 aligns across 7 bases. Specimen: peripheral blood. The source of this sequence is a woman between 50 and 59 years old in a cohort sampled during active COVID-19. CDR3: CASSVRQGPGLDTQYF. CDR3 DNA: TGTGCCAGCAGCGTAAGACAGGGACCGGGTTTGGATACGCAGTATTTT.